This record looks at one TCR beta chain sequence and its context. Its antigen remains undetermined. Within one base of it there is no much larger clone, and no base qualities were kept. The treatment or condition label on this specimen signifies: allogeneic hematopoietic cell transplantation with graft depleted of TCRalphabeta T cells and CD19 B cells. The children who served as transplant recipients had been given grafts of TCRalphabeta/CD19-depleted allogeneic hematopoietic cells. The method was PCR. Instrument on record: Illumina HiSeq 2500. TCR library preparation used molecular barcoding, with unique molecular identifiers applied to normalize quantification of the TCRbeta repertoire. Using fastp trimming at Q25 and MiXCR clonotype assembly, TCRdb reanalyzed the public sequencing data and kept in-frame beta chains. Identical CDR3 protein sequences are pooled into one entry, listed with their most common genes and DNA. In all, the sample holds over 200,000 distinct CDR3 sequences, and around 9.2% of those were seen once. Approximately 40% of the sample rests with the top ten.

The data are from a study of T-cell reconstitution after alpha-beta-depleted transplantation in children (dated by TCRdb to about 2016). Context from the whole study: Using TCR repertoire profiling, the study followed T-cell immune reconstitution in a quantitative way in children after TCRalphabeta/CD19-depleted allogeneic hematopoietic cell transplantation.

Summary of the overall study and its limitations: About two months after transplant, the apparently early recovery of alphabetaT-cell counts reportedly depended on just several hundred clones that had expanded rapidly and came from non-depleted graft cells. In some patients, the high TCRbeta diversity seen at day 60 was put down to recipient T cells and intrathymic progenitors that had survived conditioning. Over subsequent months, a decline in hyperexpanded clone frequencies was noted, and after one year, T-cell counts and TCRbeta diversity were mostly ascribed to newly produced T cells.

From the cysteine through the phenylalanine, the CDR3 covers 15 amino acids. This entry keeps only the CDR3 DNA: 45 bases, framed from base 1. V was cut back by 5 bases and J by 4 bases, leaving a gap of 17 bases between them. Recombination joined TRBV12-3 or TRBV12-4 with TRBJ2-5, with the D gene call left open. The material sequenced was PBMCs, mostly from graft donor cells, taken 360 days after TCRalphabeta/CD19-depleted stem cell transplant. The receptor comes from a male patient between 2 and 9 years old who had a stem cell transplant for acute myeloid leukemia, so the T cells may come from the graft donor. CDR3 reads: CASSPPPSRPETQYF. In nucleotides, the sequence is TGTGCCAGCAGTCCCCCCCCGAGTAGGCCAGAGACCCAGTACTTC.